This record covers a single T cell receptor beta chain. Its antigen is not known. The CDR3 consists of 14 residues. Germline-derived CDR1 and CDR2 are MGHRA and YSYEKL. Trimming took off 4 bases at V and 2 bases at J, with 12 bases between the two ends. Profiled with immunoSEQ multiplex PCR; TCRdb holds only in-frame clones, not every one. This table holds more than 70,000 clones, roughly 80% found once. These data originate in a study of graft-versus-host responses after intestinal transplantation. Study background: In this cohort, recipients had multivisceral, liver-intestinal, or isolated intestinal transplants.

Study results and limitations: Peak levels of circulating GvH clones tracked with early post-transplant HvG declines.

Sequencing used unstimulated CD4+ T cells sorted from spleen or lymph node cells, obtained before intestinal transplant. The receptor was derived from a human donor who received an intestinal transplant. The chain combines TRBV4-1 with TRBJ2-7; D is perhaps TRBD1 (5 bases). The DNA for the CDR3 is TGCGCCAGCAGCCGAGACCAGGGCCCCTACGAGCAGTACTTC. Amino acids: CASSRDQGPYEQYF.